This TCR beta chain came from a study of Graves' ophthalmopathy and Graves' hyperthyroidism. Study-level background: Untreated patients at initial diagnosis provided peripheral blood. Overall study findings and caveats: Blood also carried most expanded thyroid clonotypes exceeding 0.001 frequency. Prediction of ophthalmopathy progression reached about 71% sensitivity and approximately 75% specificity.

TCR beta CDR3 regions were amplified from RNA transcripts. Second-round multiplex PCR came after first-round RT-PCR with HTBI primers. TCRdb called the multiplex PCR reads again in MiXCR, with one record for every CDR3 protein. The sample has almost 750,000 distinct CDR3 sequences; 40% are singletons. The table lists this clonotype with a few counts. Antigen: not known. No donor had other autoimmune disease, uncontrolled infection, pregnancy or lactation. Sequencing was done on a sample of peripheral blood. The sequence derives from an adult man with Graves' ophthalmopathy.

CDR3 coding DNA: TGTGCCAGCAGCTTAGATTTTTTGTCTGAAGCTTTCTTT. Protein sequence: CASSLDFLSEAFF. The J gene is TRBJ1-1, the V gene TRBV7-9; D gene uncertain. Germline-derived CDR1 and CDR2 are SEHNR and FQNEAQ (reference sequence). With 1 base removed from V and 6 bases from J, the gap between germline ends came to 9 bases. CDR3 length: 13 amino acids.